This TCR beta chain emerged from a study of post-analysis software for immune sequencing data. cDNA libraries of TCR beta carried unique molecular identifiers. TCRdb used MiXCR to reprocess the PCR reads, holding one entry per CDR3 protein. The repertoire consists of around 500,000 distinct CDR3 sequences, with roughly 34% occurring once and the leading ten covering approximately 6%. The V segment lost 6 bases and the J segment 3 bases; nucleotides outside the gene matches: 6. This CDR3 is built from 14 residues. The germline CDR1 and CDR2 sequences are MNHNY and SVGAGI (reference sequence). Details on this clonotype: Its matching antigen is unknown.

Findings and caveats of the study: Significantly lower normalized Chao1 diversity was seen in multiple sclerosis patients than in controls. The five TRBV segments detected at higher frequency in patients than in controls included TRBV5-6, TRBV5-1 and TRBV20-1.

This TCR was sampled from a girl under 18 with multiple sclerosis. Material: blood. This chain uses TRBV6-6 with TRBJ2-5; 8 bases line up with TRBD2. In DNA, the CDR3 is TGTGCCAGCAGAACTAGCGGTTTTGAAGAGACCCAGTACTTC. This gives the protein CASRTSGFEETQYF.